This entry lists 30 T cell receptor beta chains sequenced from one sample in a study of T-cell memory formation after mild COVID-19. TCRdb independently ran MiXCR on the 5' RACE reads; one entry per CDR3 protein. The data show hundreds of thousands of distinct CDR3 sequences, about 20% seen once. The sample was PBMCs or a T cell subset sorted from them (not recorded which). The origin of the receptors is an adult woman who had mild COVID-19 (a few samples of this study predate the infection). Cell type and time point are not known.

In this sample, this clonotype turned up a few times. The chain's CDR3 is CASSPGPSGAQETQYF. For the CDR3, the DNA is TGCGCCAGCAGCCCGGGGCCTAGCGGGGCACAAGAGACCCAGTACTTC. The chain combines TRBV5-1 with TRBJ2-5; 9 bases are a match to TRBD2. The CDR3 covers 16 residues. Germline CDR1 SGHRS, CDR2 YFSETQ. V gave up 4 bases and J gave up 2 bases; unmatched junction bases: 9.

This clonotype was seen many times. The genes are TRBV10-2 and TRBJ2-7, with 8 bases that match TRBD2. CDR1 and CDR2 from the germline V gene are WSHSY and SAAADI. CDR3 length equals 14 residues. The ends lost 7 bases at V and 3 bases at J; junction bases unmatched: 8. The CDR3 reads CASTKAGALYEQYF. The CDR3, as DNA: TGCGCCAGCACCAAAGCGGGAGCACTCTACGAGCAGTACTTC.

This clonotype has ten or more counts. The chain combines TRBV5-1 with TRBJ2-7; 8 bases are shared with TRBD1. V lost 0 bases, J lost 2 bases, and 7 bases stayed unmatched. The germline V gene has CDR1 SGHRS and CDR2 YFSETQ. The CDR3 extends over 16 amino acids. The CDR3 DNA reads TGCGCCAGCAGCTTGGAGATAGGACAGGGACCCTACGAGCAGTACTTC. Translated, it gives CASSLEIGQGPYEQYF.

V usage is TRBV4-1 and J usage is TRBJ2-2; D gene ambiguous. V shed 0 bases and J shed 1 base, with 3 bases lying between them. This CDR3 region has 14 residues. CDR1 and CDR2 (germline): MGHRA, YSYEKL. The CDR3 nucleotides read TGCGCCAGCAGCCAAGACCTGAACACCGGGGAGCTGTTTTTT. Translating it yields CASSQDLNTGELFF.

The table lists this clonotype with a few counts. The chain couples TRBV7-9 to TRBJ2-7, with 8 bases fitting TRBD2. This CDR3 is 11 amino acids long. Germline V gene lookup returns CDR1 SEHNR and CDR2 FQNEAQ (reference sequence). The CDR3: CASSRTGGQGV. The CDR3 DNA is TGTGCCAGCAGCCGAACGGGAGGGCAGGGGGTC.

As DNA, the CDR3 is TGTGCCAGCAGCCCCCGACGTGGCAGGGAGAACTATGGCTACACCTTC. It codes for CASSPRRGRENYGYTF. The chain employs TRBV6-5 and TRBJ1-2; TRBD1 is a possible D gene (5 bases). The V and J ends lost 6 bases and 2 bases respectively, with 19 bases between them. CDR3 length equals 16 residues. CDR1 is MNHEY and CDR2 is SVGAGI in the germline V gene.

The chain joins TRBV12-3 or TRBV12-4 to TRBJ1-4; D call uncertain. V lost 3 bases and J lost 14, with 10 bases in between. This CDR3 contains 11 residues. CDR3 residues: CASSFGVGLFF. The DNA of the CDR3 is TGTGCCAGCAGTTTTGGGGTCGGGCTGTTTTTT.

This clonotype was counted between two and nine times. The chain combines TRBV9 with TRBJ1-1; D is unresolved. In germline, CDR1 is SGDLS, CDR2 YYNGEE. The CDR3 runs 12 residues. V lost 2 bases and J lost 7, with 9 bases in between. CDR3 sequence: CASSVRGLEAFF. The CDR3 coding sequence is TGTGCCAGCAGCGTGAGAGGCCTTGAAGCTTTCTTT.

V gene TRBV6-2 or TRBV6-3 combines with J gene TRBJ2-5; TRBD2 matches 9 bases. Germline loops: CDR1 MNHEY, CDR2 SVGEGT. The V gene end was trimmed by 6 bases and the J gene end by 4 bases; junction bases not matched to a gene: 12. This CDR3 spans 16 amino acids. CDR3 protein: CASRNSGRHLPETQYF. The DNA for the CDR3 is TGTGCCAGCAGAAACAGCGGGAGGCACCTCCCAGAGACCCAGTACTTC.

This clonotype was counted between two and nine times. V is TRBV24-1 and J is TRBJ2-7, with 7 nucleotides matching TRBD1. J gave up 4 bases and V 4 bases, and 12 bases lay outside the gene matches. Looked up from germline, CDR1 is KGHDR and CDR2 is SFDVKD. The CDR3 is made up of 16 amino acids. The CDR3 region has the DNA TGTGCCACCAGTGACTCCGGACGCAGGGGGTTTTACGAGCAGTACTTC. As protein: CATSDSGRRGFYEQYF.

The V call is TRBV7-9, the J call TRBJ2-7; possible D gene TRBD2, 6 bases. Germline CDR1 SEHNR, CDR2 FQNEAQ (reference sequence). This CDR3 comprises 14 residues. With 5 bases removed from V and 3 bases from J, the gap between germline ends came to 14 bases. The CDR3 loop is CASSNTGENYEQYF. CDR3 DNA: TGTGCCAGCAGCAACACGGGAGAAAACTACGAGCAGTACTTC. The full variable domain, its missing parts supplied by reference TRBV7-9 and TRBJ2-7, is DTGVSQNPRHKITKRGQNVTFRCDPISEHNRLYWYRQTLGQGPEFLTYFQNEAQLEKSRLLSDRFSAERPKGSFSTLEIQRTEQGDSAMYLCASSNTGENYEQYFGPGTRLTVT.

CDR3 loop: CASSLASLANNEQFF. CDR3 coding DNA: TGTGCCAGCAGCTTAGCGAGTTTGGCCAACAATGAGCAGTTCTTC. V is TRBV7-8 and J is TRBJ2-1, with D hard to call. Germline loops: CDR1 SGHVS, CDR2 FQNEAQ. V was cut by 0 bases and J by 5 bases, with 11 bases left in between. This CDR3 comprises 15 residues.

CDR3 residues: CATTSGGNEQYF. The CDR3 DNA reads as TGTGCCACCACCTCGGGGGGCAACGAGCAGTACTTC. The chain links TRBV15 to TRBJ2-7, with TRBD2 as a possible D gene (7 bases). Germline V gene data show CDR1 as LNHNV and CDR2 as YYDKDF (reference sequence). The CDR3 spans 12 residues. Trimming took 7 bases from V and 5 from J, leaving 12 bases between them.

This chain uses TRBV19 with TRBJ1-1, with 8 positions matching TRBD1. The CDR3 is 16 residues long. Trimming at V came to 5 bases and at J to 1 base, leaving 9 bases not matched to a gene. Germline lookup yields CDR1 LNHDA and CDR2 SQIVND (reference sequence). The DNA of the CDR3 is TGTGCCAGTAGTCCTTCGTTCAGGGGGCGGAACACTGAAGCTTTCTTT. It is translated as CASSPSFRGRNTEAFF.

This clonotype occurred a few times. This chain connects TRBV5-1 to TRBJ1-4; possible D gene TRBD1, 6 bases. V lost 4 bases and J 7 bases, leaving 17 bases between the germline ends. This CDR3 contains 15 residues. Germline loops: CDR1 SGHRS, CDR2 YFSETQ. DNA of the CDR3: TGCGCCAGCAGCACCCTTGGGGGGGCGCGTGAAAAACTGTTTTTT. It specifies CASSTLGGAREKLFF. The entire variable domain, with the rest obtained from reference TRBV5-1 and TRBJ1-4, is as follows: KAGVTQTPRYLIKTRGQQVTLSCSPISGHRSVSWYQQTPGQGLQFLFEYFSETQRNKGNFPGRFSGRQFSNSRSEMNVSTLELGDSALYLCASSTLGGAREKLFFGSGTQLSVL.

This clonotype appeared a few times. CDR3: CASSPRQGAFEQYF. The CDR3, as DNA: TGTGCCAGCAGCCCACGACAGGGCGCCTTCGAGCAGTACTTC. The J gene is TRBJ2-7, the V gene TRBV7-8; 7 bases align to TRBD1. The CDR3 totals 14 residues. Trimming cost V 5 bases and J 6 bases; bases outside gene matches: 10. Germline CDR1 and CDR2: SGHVS and FQNEAQ. Full variable domain (remainder filled in from reference TRBV7-8 and TRBJ2-7): GAGVSQSPRYKVAKRGQDVALRCDPISGHVSLFWYQQALGQGPEFLTYFQNEAQLDKSGLPSDRFFAERPEGSVSTLKIQRTQQEDSAVYLCASSPRQGAFEQYFGPGTRLTVT.

The chain combines TRBV4-1 with TRBJ1-2; D might be TRBD1 (5 bases). This CDR3 has 14 amino acids. The germline V gene encodes CDR1 MGHRA and CDR2 YSYEKL. V was shortened by 4 bases and J by 8 bases, with 17 bases between the two germline ends. The CDR3, as DNA: TGCGCCAGCAGCCTACAGCAGGGTTTACAAGGCTACACCTTC. Its translation is CASSLQQGLQGYTF.

This clonotype was seen more than once but under ten times. This chain links TRBV7-2 with TRBJ2-1; 7 bases agree with TRBD1. The junction had 2 bases not matched to a gene; V was cut back by 0 bases and J by 3 bases. Per germline, CDR1 SGHTA and CDR2 FQGNSA. The CDR3 is 15 amino acids. The CDR3 reads CASSLAGQSYNEQFF. The CDR3 DNA reads TGTGCCAGCAGCTTAGCGGGACAGAGCTACAATGAGCAGTTCTTC.

The rearrangement uses TRBV10-3 and TRBJ2-5, with TRBD2 matching over 13 bases. In germline, CDR1 is ENHRY, CDR2 SYGVKD. The CDR3 loop spans 14 amino acids. The V gene end was trimmed by 6 bases and the J gene end by 5 bases; junction bases not matched to a gene: 3. DNA for the CDR3: TGTGCCATCAGAGAGACTAGCGGGAGGGAGACCCAGTACTTC. Its protein is CAIRETSGRETQYF.

This clonotype has only a few counts. The rearrangement uses TRBV7-9 and TRBJ1-1; TRBD1 might be the D (6 bases). The germline CDR1 and CDR2 sequences are SEHNR and FQNEAQ (reference sequence). Trimming cost V 5 bases and J 1 base, with 11 bases left between them. This CDR3 comprises 14 residues. Here the CDR3 DNA reads TGTGCCAGCAGCGGGAGGGGGTCGAACACTGAAGCTTTCTTT. Amino acids: CASSGRGSNTEAFF.

In this sample, this clonotype turned up a few times. The chain links TRBV25-1 to TRBJ1-2; TRBD1 matches 10 bases. Germline CDR1 reads MGHDK; CDR2 reads SYGVNS. V trimming: 6 bases; J trimming: 4 bases; junction bases outside the gene matches: 8. There are 15 residues in the CDR3. CDR3 sequence: CASRDTGTGVYGYTF. The CDR3 region has the DNA TGTGCCAGCAGAGATACCGGGACAGGGGTCTATGGCTACACCTTC.

The chain has TRBV7-9 and TRBJ2-3; either TRBD1 or TRBD2 may fit D (5 bases each). This CDR3 is 16 amino acids long. Germline CDR1 reads SEHNR; CDR2 reads FQNEAQ (reference sequence). V dropped 6 bases and J dropped 2 bases, with 18 bases sitting between them. The CDR3, as DNA: TGTGCCAGCAGGAACCCGGGACCGCGCCACACAGATACGCAGTATTTT. Its translation is CASRNPGPRHTDTQYF.

In this sample, this clonotype turned up a few times. The CDR3 loop reads CASSVGTSGANEQFF. CDR3 DNA: TGTGCCAGCAGCGTTGGGACTAGCGGGGCCAATGAGCAGTTCTTC. This chain joins TRBV9 and TRBJ2-1; the match to TRBD2 covers 13 bases. Trimming cost V 2 bases and J 6 bases; bases outside gene matches: 2. This CDR3 contains 15 residues. Germline CDR1 reads SGDLS; CDR2 reads YYNGEE.

This clonotype came up a few times. The chain uses TRBV10-3 and TRBJ2-1; TRBD1 matches at 8 bases. This CDR3 has 13 amino acids. J gave up 7 bases and V 6 bases, and 5 bases lay outside the gene matches. Germline V CDR1 and CDR2: ENHRY, SYGVKD. The CDR3 DNA is TGTGCCATCAGGGAACAGGGGGGTAATGAGCAGTTCTTC. Protein sequence: CAIREQGGNEQFF.

This clonotype has only a few counts. This chain connects TRBV5-5 to TRBJ1-1, with TRBD1 matching over 10 bases. From germline, CDR1 is SGHKS and CDR2 YYEKEE (reference sequence). The V segment lost 3 bases and the J segment 1 base; nucleotides outside the gene matches: 9. This CDR3 is built from 17 residues. The CDR3 DNA is TGTGCCAGCAGCTCTCTCGGACAGGGGGGACCGAACACTGAAGCTTTCTTT. This translates into CASSSLGQGGPNTEAFF. Together with reference TRBV5-5 and TRBJ1-1, the CDR3 gives the full variable domain: DAGVTQSPTHLIKTRGQQVTLRCSPISGHKSVSWYQQVLGQGPQFIFQYYEKEERGRGNFPDRFSARQFPNYSSELNVNALLLGDSALYLCASSSLGQGGPNTEAFFGQGTRLTVV.

This clonotype was picked up a small number of times. CDR3 bases: TGTGCCAGTAGTATAGGCCAGGGCTTAGACACTGAAGCTTTCTTT. It codes for CASSIGQGLDTEAFF. This rearrangement joins TRBV19 to TRBJ1-1; TRBD1 is a possible D gene (5 bases). Germline V gene data show CDR1 as LNHDA and CDR2 as SQIVND (reference sequence). This CDR3 spans 15 amino acids. V lost 1 base, J lost 3 bases, and 12 bases lay in between.

This clonotype has only a few counts. The J gene is TRBJ2-1, the V gene TRBV5-4, with 7 nucleotides matching TRBD1. V shed 1 base, J shed 2 bases, and the junction held 3 bases outside the gene matches. The CDR3 runs 15 residues. CDR1 and CDR2 from the germline V gene are SGHNT and YYREEE (reference sequence). This CDR3 is CASSLRGPAYNEQFF. The CDR3 DNA sequence: TGTGCCAGCAGCTTGAGGGGGCCCGCCTACAATGAGCAGTTCTTC.

V gene TRBV5-5 combines with J gene TRBJ1-1; maybe TRBD1 (6 bases). The germline CDR1 and CDR2 sequences are SGHKS and YYEKEE (reference sequence). The germline V and J ends were trimmed by 4 bases and 5 bases, with 15 bases remaining between them. This CDR3 contains 14 residues. The DNA of the CDR3 is TGTGCCAGCAGCCCTGACAGGATGGGGACTGAAGCTTTCTTT. It encodes CASSPDRMGTEAFF. Full variable domain (remainder filled in from reference TRBV5-5 and TRBJ1-1): DAGVTQSPTHLIKTRGQQVTLRCSPISGHKSVSWYQQVLGQGPQFIFQYYEKEERGRGNFPDRFSARQFPNYSSELNVNALLLGDSALYLCASSPDRMGTEAFFGQGTRLTVV.

The chain employs TRBV6-5 and TRBJ2-3, with 8 bases identical to TRBD2. The CDR3 has 14 amino acids. The trim removed 6 bases at V and 2 bases at J, leaving 4 bases unmatched. CDR1 is MNHEY and CDR2 is SVGAGI in the germline V gene. CDR3 sequence reads: CASSVAGPTDTQYF. Here the CDR3 DNA reads TGTGCCAGCAGCGTAGCGGGGCCCACAGATACGCAGTATTTT.

This clonotype was counted only a few times. The V gene is TRBV5-1, the J gene TRBJ1-4; no definite D call. The CDR3 loop spans 15 amino acids. Trimming took off 3 bases at V and 5 bases at J, with 14 bases between the two ends. Germline V lookup: CDR1 SGHRS, CDR2 YFSETQ. The CDR3 region is CASSSNPGVNEKLFF. The CDR3 DNA reads TGCGCCAGCAGCTCCAATCCGGGCGTCAATGAAAAACTGTTTTTT.